This is a list of T cell receptor beta chains from one sample in a study of identical twins. TCRdb reanalysed the 5' RACE reads using MiXCR and keeps one entry per CDR3 protein. The table lists fewer than 550,000 distinct CDR3 sequences, roughly an eighth of them singletons, with 0.95% to 1% in the top ten. These same data were also listed under a study on yellow fever vaccine responses in identical twins.

What was sequenced was CD4+ T cells sorted from blood. Receptor source: a woman in her late teens or twenties in good health. The CDR3 runs from the conserved cysteine through the conserved F or W. A D gene is named only where the DNA matches it firmly. Size is stated for part of the rows, as once, few or many counts, or as a class when the clone is expanded.

j_call v_call d_call clone_size cdr3_aa cdr3_nt
TRBJ2-7 TRBV10-3 . . CAISETYSYEQYF TGTGCCATCAGTGAGACTTACTCCTACGAGCAGTACTTC
TRBJ2-7 TRBV7-2 . . CASSSGQLAAEQYF TGTGCCAGCAGCAGCGGCCAACTAGCAGCCGAGCAGTACTTC
TRBJ2-7 TRBV6-2/TRBV6-3 TRBD2 few CASNRGSEYEQYF TGTGCCAGCAATCGCGGGAGTGAGTACGAGCAGTACTTC
TRBJ1-1 TRBV11-2 . many CASSLTRSTEAFF TGTGCCAGCAGCCTTACACGGAGTACTGAAGCTTTCTTT
TRBJ1-2 TRBV30 TRBD1 . CACDPGQGNYGYTF TGTGCCTGCGATCCGGGACAGGGAAACTATGGCTACACCTTC
TRBJ2-1 TRBV7-8 TRBD1 . CASSLDYIPGQGTDEQFF TGTGCCAGCAGCTTAGACTACATCCCGGGACAGGGGACGGATGAGCAGTTCTTC
TRBJ1-1 TRBV7-8 TRBD1 few CASSQGQGVEAFF TGTGCCAGCAGCCAAGGACAGGGTGTAGAAGCTTTCTTT
TRBJ2-3 TRBV7-3 TRBD2 . CASSLTGPRLAGGEDGTDTQYF TGTGCCAGCAGCTTAACCGGACCTAGGCTAGCGGGAGGCGAAGACGGCACAGATACGCAGTATTTT
TRBJ1-2 TRBV27 . many CASSTGGAYSRGYTF TGTGCCAGCTCTACAGGCGGGGCTTACTCACGGGGCTACACCTTC
TRBJ2-5 TRBV5-1 . . CASSLSTTPSGETQYF TGCGCCAGCAGCTTGAGTACTACCCCCTCCGGGGAGACCCAGTACTTC
TRBJ1-1 TRBV6-1 . few CASSRRGGPTEAFF TGTGCCAGCAGTCGACGCGGGGGGCCTACTGAAGCTTTCTTT
TRBJ2-2 TRBV5-6 . few CASSLAPSSGELFF TGTGCCAGCAGCTTGGCCCCCTCCTCCGGGGAGCTGTTTTTT
TRBJ2-5 TRBV29-1 . many CSVLRTLQETQYF TGCAGCGTTCTCAGGACATTACAAGAGACCCAGTACTTC
TRBJ2-5 TRBV27 TRBD2 . CASSLFAGARETQYF TGTGCCAGCAGTTTATTTGCGGGAGCAAGAGAGACCCAGTACTTC
TRBJ2-2 TRBV5-1 . many CASSSYITGELFF TGCGCCAGCAGCTCATATATTACCGGGGAGCTGTTTTTT
TRBJ2-2 TRBV7-6 TRBD1 few CASSRQGRVTGELFF TGTGCCAGCAGCCGACAGGGTCGGGTCACCGGGGAGCTGTTTTTT
TRBJ2-2 TRBV3-1 TRBD1 few CASNDRATGELFF TGTGCCAGCAACGACAGGGCCACCGGGGAGCTGTTTTTT
TRBJ2-1 TRBV2 TRBD2 few CASSRGGGSQFF TGTGCCAGCAGTCGGGGCGGGGGGTCGCAGTTCTTC
TRBJ2-7 TRBV7-2 TRBD1 . CASSYDRPGQSSYEQYF TGTGCCAGCAGCTACGACCGACCGGGACAGTCCTCCTACGAGCAGTACTTC
TRBJ2-2 TRBV7-2 . . CASSFGTGGPGELFF TGTGCCAGCAGCTTTGGGACCGGAGGCCCGGGGGAGCTGTTTTTT
TRBJ2-1 TRBV6-2/TRBV6-3 . many CASSPARRFALNEQFF TGTGCCAGCAGTCCGGCCCGACGGTTTGCTCTCAATGAGCAGTTCTTC
TRBJ1-2 TRBV15 . few CATNSRGNNYGYTF TGTGCCACCAACTCACGGGGAAATAACTATGGCTACACCTTC
TRBJ2-3 TRBV11-1 . few CASADGQDGTVSTDTQYF TGTGCCAGCGCCGACGGGCAAGACGGTACTGTAAGCACAGATACGCAGTATTTT
TRBJ2-5 TRBV30 TRBD2 . CAWKLAGGKTQYF TGTGCCTGGAAACTAGCGGGGGGAAAGACCCAGTACTTC
TRBJ2-3 TRBV7-2 . few CASRRGRPDTQYF TGTGCCAGTCGGAGGGGCCGCCCAGATACGCAGTATTTT
TRBJ1-6 TRBV4-1 . few CASSQVGRELNSPLHF TGCGCCAGCAGCCAAGTCGGCAGGGAGCTTAATTCACCCCTCCACTTT
TRBJ2-7 TRBV28 . few CASSLDRLRIEQYF TGTGCCAGCAGTTTAGACAGACTCCGAATCGAGCAGTACTTC
TRBJ2-3 TRBV7-9 . many CASSLFRLSTDTQYF TGTGCCAGCAGCCTATTTCGTCTTAGCACAGATACGCAGTATTTT
TRBJ2-3 TRBV7-2 . many CASSFEDTQYF TGTGCCAGCAGCTTTGAGGATACGCAGTATTTT